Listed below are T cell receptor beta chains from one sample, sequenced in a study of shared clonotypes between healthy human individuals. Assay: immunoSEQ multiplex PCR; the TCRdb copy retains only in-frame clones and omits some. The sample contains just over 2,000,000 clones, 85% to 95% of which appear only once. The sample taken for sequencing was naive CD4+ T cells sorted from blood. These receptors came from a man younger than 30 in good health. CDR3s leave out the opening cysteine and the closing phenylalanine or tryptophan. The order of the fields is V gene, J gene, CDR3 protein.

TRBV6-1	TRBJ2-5	ASSPGEY
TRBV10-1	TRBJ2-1	ASSNGAWNEQF
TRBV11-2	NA	ASSSGLVPYEQY
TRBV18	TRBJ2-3	ASSPIEGTDTQY
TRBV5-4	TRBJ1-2	ASSLPGSSYGYT
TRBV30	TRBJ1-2	AWSVLTNYGYT
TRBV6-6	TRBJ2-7	ASSPLSYEQY
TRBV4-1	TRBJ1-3	ASSQFLGPLGGNTIY
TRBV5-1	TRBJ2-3	ASSINRASTDTQY
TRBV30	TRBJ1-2	AWSTRGEYGYT
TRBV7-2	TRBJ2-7	ASSLDGRVSYEQY
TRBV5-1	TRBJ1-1	ASSIEARTGWVNTEAF
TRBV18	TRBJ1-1	ASSPRVGTEAF
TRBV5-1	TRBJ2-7	ASSLQASSYEQY
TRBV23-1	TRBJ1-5	ASSQSFVGRSNQPQH
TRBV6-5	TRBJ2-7	ASSYSAQRGYEQY
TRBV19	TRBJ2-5	ASTSTGTSGLGTQY
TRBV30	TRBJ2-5	AWSSGTGETQY
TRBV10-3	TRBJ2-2	AIGGDTGELF
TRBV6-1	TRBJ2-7	ASTQGPSYEQY
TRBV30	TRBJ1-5	AWSYPRSRQVHQPQH
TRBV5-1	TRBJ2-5	ASSLGTGRETQY
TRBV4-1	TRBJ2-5	ASSQAGTRGETQY
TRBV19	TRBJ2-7	ASSPTFPLKAQY
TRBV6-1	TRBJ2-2	ASSENPGSNTGELF
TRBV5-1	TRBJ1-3	ASSLDGSGNTIY
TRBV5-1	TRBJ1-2	ASKIYEGTGVGYT
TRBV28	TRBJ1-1	ASSSSNTEAF
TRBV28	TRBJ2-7	ASIRSGGAGEQY
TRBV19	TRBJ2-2	ASSNGPANTGELF
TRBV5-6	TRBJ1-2	ASSSPVEGHGLYGYT
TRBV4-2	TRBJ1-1	ASSQEVSDFMNTEAF
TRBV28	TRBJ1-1	ASRRSMTGRDTEAF
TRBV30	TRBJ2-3	AWRGPSSTDTQY
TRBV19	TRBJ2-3	ASSPGTSGNTDTQY
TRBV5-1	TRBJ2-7	ASSKTDYEQY
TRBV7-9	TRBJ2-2	ASSTSTGELF
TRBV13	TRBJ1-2	ASRRQGGYGYT